A selection of T cell receptor beta chains follows, all from one sample in a study of blood T cell repertoires in COVID-19. Measured with immunoSEQ multiplex PCR; TCRdb has only the in-frame clones, and not every one. The repertoire holds fewer than 350,000 clones, with about 90% as singletons. Sequenced sample: PBMCs or T cells enriched from blood (not recorded which). These receptors were taken from a woman aged 25 to 39 who had been exposed to COVID-19. CDR3s include the opening cysteine and the closing phenylalanine or tryptophan.

V gene	CDR3 protein
TRBV2	CASRQLAGASHEQYF
TRBV5-1	CASSLDAGPTGETQYF
TRBV19	CASSMKRSGRPQDTQYF
TRBV11-3	CASSLVMNTEAFF
TRBV30	CAWSPGPRGRAPDTQYF
TRBV3-1/TRBV3-2	CASSQRGGVGYTF
TRBV7-8	CASSQDRVVEKLFF
TRBV7-3	CASTPTSGYTDTQYF
TRBV10-3	CAISPGAGTSGRSPWETQYF
TRBV5-1	CASSLTGSVDTGELFF
TRBV9	CASSAAGQLQGGYTF
TRBV7-9	CASSPQGNTEAFF
TRBV14	CASSQDAAVGYGYTF
TRBV11-1	CASSRSGQLGETQYF
TRBV6-4	CASSATGTGADTQYF
TRBV5-6	CASSPPRTGASDTQYF
TRBV5-1	CASSEGLAGGPTSYNEQFF
TRBV11-2	CASSLGGHQNTEAFF
TRBV2	CASSLGVSNTGELFF
TRBV14	CASSIRGHEQFF
TRBV6-2/TRBV6-3	CASSLLPRGQPQHF
TRBV10-1	CASSDSEGLAGPTSYEQYF
TRBV7-3	CASSPAGTGLYNEQFF
TRBV19	CASSEDGYEQYF
TRBV3-1/TRBV3-2	CASSLRLAGPLAKNIQYF
TRBV9	CASTDRGGTGELFF
TRBV5-6	CASSLYDREVGTEAFF
TRBV25-1	CASSESHGGLYGYTF
TRBV9	CASSVDLLQGYEQYF
TRBV7-9	CASSPQYEQFF
TRBV12-3/TRBV12-4	CASSSHQAYGYTF
TRBV20-1	CSASFGTVTDTQYF
TRBV19	CATATGGGSNEQFF
TRBV20-1	CSASSGEQYF
TRBV7-6	CASSRQGTYEQYF
TRBV27	CASSLRANYGYTF
TRBV28	CASSTHRGANVLTF
TRBV27	CASSSLGLQGYEQYF
TRBV12-5	CASGPRLTGELFF
TRBV9	CASSVAGGPAVDTQYF
TRBV7-3	CASSLLGGLAGNEQFF
TRBV11-2	CASSRGDTQYF
TRBV7-9	CASSLDGAETQYF
TRBV7-8	CASSSYYEQYF
TRBV5-6	CASSLGRGVHSPLHF
TRBV28	CASRQTGGADYGYTF
TRBV4-1	CASSQGLLAEVYNEQFF
TRBV7-2	CASSPSDTFLEKLFF
TRBV6-5	CASSSQGSGELFF
TRBV20-1	CSAGETQYF
TRBV12-5	CASGLFPRGDYNEQFF
TRBV7-6	CASSLENTVGEKLFF
TRBV30	CAWGQNQETQYF